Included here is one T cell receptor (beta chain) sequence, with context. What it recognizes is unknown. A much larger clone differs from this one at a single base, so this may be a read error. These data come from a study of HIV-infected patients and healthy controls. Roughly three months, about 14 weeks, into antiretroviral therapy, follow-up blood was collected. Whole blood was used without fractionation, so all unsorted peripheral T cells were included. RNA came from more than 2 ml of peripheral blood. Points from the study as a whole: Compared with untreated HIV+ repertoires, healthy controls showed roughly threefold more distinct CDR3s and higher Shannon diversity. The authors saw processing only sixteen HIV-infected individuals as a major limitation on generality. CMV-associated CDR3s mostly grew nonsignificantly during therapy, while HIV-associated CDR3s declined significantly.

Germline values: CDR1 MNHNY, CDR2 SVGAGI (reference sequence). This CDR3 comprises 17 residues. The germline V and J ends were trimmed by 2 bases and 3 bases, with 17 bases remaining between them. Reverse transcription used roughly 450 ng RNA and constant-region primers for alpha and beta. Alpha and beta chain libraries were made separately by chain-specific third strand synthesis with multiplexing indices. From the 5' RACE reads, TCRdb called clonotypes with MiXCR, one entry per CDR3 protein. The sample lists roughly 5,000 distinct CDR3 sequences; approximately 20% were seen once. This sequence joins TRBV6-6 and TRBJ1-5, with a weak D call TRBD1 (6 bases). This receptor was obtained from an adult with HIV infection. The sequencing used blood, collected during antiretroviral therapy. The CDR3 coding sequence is TGTGCCAGCAGTTACCCGGACAGCCTCTATAACAATCAGCCCCAGCATTTT. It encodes CASSYPDSLYNNQPQHF.